The T cell receptor (beta chain) under discussion was sequenced for a study of cytomegalovirus exposure and HLA in healthy donors. Study at large: According to later analysis, the same platform produced the roughly 110 validation and 666 first-cohort repertoires. Findings of the study overall: Reported results showed that the classifier diagnosed cytomegalovirus status with high specificity and sensitivity. First-cohort TCR clusters tended to co-occur in the approximately 120 validation repertoires, a later analysis found.

The CDR3 consists of 16 residues. Looked up from germline, CDR1 is SGDLS and CDR2 is YYNGEE. Losses at the gene ends were 4 bases for V and 6 bases for J; bases not matched to a gene: 13. Notes on this clone: Its specificity is not known.

Sequencing used immunoSEQ multiplex PCR; TCRdb keeps in-frame clones, though not all of them. Among over 150,000 clones listed, around nine tenths were seen once. A roughly 130-subject validation cohort, separate from the roughly 670-subject first cohort, supplied the donors. Source material: PBMCs. This sequence originates from a man aged 18 to 29 in good health and CMV-seropositive. V and J are TRBV9 and TRBJ2-1, with 7 bases that match TRBD2. CDR3 in amino acids: CASSPRAGVSGNEQFF. The CDR3 DNA reads as TGTGCCAGCAGCCCCCGGGCGGGAGTAAGTGGCAATGAGCAGTTCTTC.